This T cell receptor beta chain was recovered during a study of blood T cell repertoires in COVID-19. This clone was observed a single time. Sequenced by immunoSEQ multiplex PCR; TCRdb stores in-frame clones only, minus some. The data hold fewer than 450,000 clones, with roughly 84% observed a single time. This clonotype was sampled from a woman aged 30 to 39 who had recovered from COVID-19. Sequenced input: PBMCs or T cells enriched from blood (not recorded which).

In nucleotides, the CDR3 is TGTGCCAGCAGCTTAGCGGGACAGGGGGCACACAATGAGCAGTTCTTC. This sequence encodes CASSLAGQGAHNEQFF. The chain joins TRBV13 to TRBJ2-1, with 12 positions matching TRBD1. There are 16 residues in the CDR3. CDR1 and CDR2 from the germline V gene are PRHDT and FYEKMQ (reference sequence). Germline trimming cut 1 base from V and 5 bases from J; bases unmatched to any gene: 3. The full variable domain, completed using reference TRBV13 and TRBJ2-1, is AAGVIQSPRHLIKEKRETATLKCYPIPRHDTVYWYQQGPGQDPQFLISFYEKMQSDKGSIPDRFSAQQFSDYHSELNMSSLELGDSALYFCASSLAGQGAHNEQFFGPGTRLTVL.